The clone carrying this T cell receptor beta chain appeared once. With 0 bases removed from V and 5 bases from J, the gap between germline ends came to 14 bases. The V gene's germline CDR1 is LNHNV and CDR2 YYDKDF (reference sequence). The CDR3 totals 15 residues. This entry belongs to a study of CD8 T cells in Susac syndrome. An input of roughly 0.5 to 1 ug of RNA was subjected to reverse transcription using random hexamers. Coverage of TCR beta CDR3 amplification by immunoSEQ multiplex PCR extended to 54 Vbeta and 13 Jbeta. Each CDR3 protein gets one entry after TCRdb re-called the immunoSEQ multiplex PCR reads with MiXCR. The repertoire holds 160,000 or so distinct CDR3 sequences, with about 94% as singletons. The multiple sclerosis controls, all treatment-naive patients, had relapsing-remitting disease that was stable or active. TEMRA cells were FACS-enriched, while CD8+ and CD4+ T cells were negatively isolated.

V is TRBV15 and J is TRBJ2-7; D ambiguous. The sample taken for sequencing was CD8+ T cells from PBMCs. The source is a human donor with multiple sclerosis. The CDR3, as DNA: TGTGCCACCAGCAGAGATCGGGTATTGGCAAACGAGCAGTACTTC. This codes for CATSRDRVLANEQYF.